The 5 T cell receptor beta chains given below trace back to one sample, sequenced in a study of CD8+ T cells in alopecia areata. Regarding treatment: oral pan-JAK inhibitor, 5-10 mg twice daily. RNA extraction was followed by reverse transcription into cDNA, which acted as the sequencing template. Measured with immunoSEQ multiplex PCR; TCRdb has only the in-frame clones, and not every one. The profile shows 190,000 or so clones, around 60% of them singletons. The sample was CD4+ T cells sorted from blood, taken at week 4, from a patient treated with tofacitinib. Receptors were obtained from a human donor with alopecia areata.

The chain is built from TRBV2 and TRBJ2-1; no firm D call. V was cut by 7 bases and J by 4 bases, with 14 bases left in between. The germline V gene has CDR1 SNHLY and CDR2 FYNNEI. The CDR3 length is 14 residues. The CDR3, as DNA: TGTGCCAGCACCCCCGCAGACCTTTACAATGAGCAGTTCTTC. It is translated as CASTPADLYNEQFF.

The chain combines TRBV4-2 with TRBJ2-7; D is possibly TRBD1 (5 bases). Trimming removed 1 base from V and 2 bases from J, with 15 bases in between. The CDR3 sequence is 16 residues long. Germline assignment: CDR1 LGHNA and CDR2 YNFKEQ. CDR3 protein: CASSQVGQGSTYEQYF. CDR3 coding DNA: TGTGCCAGCAGCCAAGTTGGCCAGGGATCCACCTACGAGCAGTACTTC.

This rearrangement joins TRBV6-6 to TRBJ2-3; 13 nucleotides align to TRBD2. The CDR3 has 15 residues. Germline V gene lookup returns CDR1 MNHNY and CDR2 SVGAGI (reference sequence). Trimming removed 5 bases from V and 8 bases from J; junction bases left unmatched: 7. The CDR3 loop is CASSPLAGGFGTQYF. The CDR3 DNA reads TGTGCCAGCAGTCCACTAGCGGGGGGGTTCGGTACGCAGTATTTT.

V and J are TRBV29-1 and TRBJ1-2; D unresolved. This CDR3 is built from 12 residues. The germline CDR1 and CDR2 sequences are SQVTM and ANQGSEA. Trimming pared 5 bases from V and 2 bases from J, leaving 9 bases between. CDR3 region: CSVRSANYGYTF. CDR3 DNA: TGCAGCGTTCGCAGCGCCAACTATGGCTACACCTTC.

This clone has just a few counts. CDR3 DNA sequence: TGTGCCAGCTCACCACAGGCCCTGAACACTGAAGCTTTCTTT. Its protein product is CASSPQALNTEAFF. The chain joins TRBV18 to TRBJ1-1; D unresolved. This CDR3 region has 14 residues. With 1 base removed from V and 0 bases from J, the gap between germline ends came to 6 bases. Germline CDR1 and CDR2: KGHSH and LQKENI. The entire variable domain, with the rest obtained from reference TRBV18 and TRBJ1-1, is as follows: NAGVMQNPRHLVRRRGQEARLRCSPMKGHSHVYWYRQLPEEGLKFMVYLQKENIIDESGMPKERFSAEFPKEGPSILRIQQVVRGDSAAYFCASSPQALNTEAFFGQGTRLTVV.